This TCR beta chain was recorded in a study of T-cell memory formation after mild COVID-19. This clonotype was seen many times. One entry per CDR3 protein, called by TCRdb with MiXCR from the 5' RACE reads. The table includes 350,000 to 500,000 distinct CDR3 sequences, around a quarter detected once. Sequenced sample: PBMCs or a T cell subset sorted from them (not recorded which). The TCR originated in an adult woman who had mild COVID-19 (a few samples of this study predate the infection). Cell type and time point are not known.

The CDR3 coding sequence is TGTGCCAGCAGCTTAGGACAGGGTGATCTCTACGAGCAGTACTTC. Translating it yields CASSLGQGDLYEQYF. This sequence joins TRBV7-6 and TRBJ2-7; 7 bases match TRBD1. The junction had 6 bases not matched to a gene; V was cut back by 1 base and J by 3 bases. The CDR3 is 15 residues long. Germline CDR1 reads SGHVS; CDR2 reads FNYEAQ. The entire variable domain, with the rest obtained from reference TRBV7-6 and TRBJ2-7, is as follows: GAGVSQSPRYKVTKRGQDVALRCDPISGHVSLYWYRQALGQGPEFLTYFNYEAQQDKSGLPNDRFSAERPEGSISTLTIQRTEQRDSAMYRCASSLGQGDLYEQYFGPGTRLTVT.